Shown below are 30 T cell receptor beta chains from a single sample sequenced in a study of shared clonotypes between healthy human individuals. Data came from immunoSEQ multiplex PCR; TCRdb stores just in-frame clones and leaves some out. Of a few million clones detected, more than 80% appear once; the ten largest clones hold about 0.39%. Sequenced material: naive CD4+ T cells from PBMCs. Subset specified: CD45RA+ positively selected. The receptors stem from a young man in good health. Some clones in this sample may be carry-over from other donors' samples.

J is TRBJ1-6 and V is TRBV4-3; possibly TRBD1 for D (6 bases). Trimming left V 4 bases short and J 12 bases short, with 16 bases between. This CDR3 is built from 14 residues. Germline-derived CDR1 and CDR2 are LGHNA and YSLEER. CDR3 protein: CASSPGDAPRPLHF. In DNA, the CDR3 is TGCGCCAGCAGCCCAGGGGATGCACCCCGACCCCTCCACTTT.

The chain couples TRBV7-9 to TRBJ2-7; D ambiguous. With 5 bases removed from V and 8 bases from J, the gap between germline ends came to 22 bases. This CDR3 is 15 amino acids long. Germline-derived CDR1 and CDR2 are SEHNR and FQNEAQ (reference sequence). For the CDR3, the DNA is TGTGCCAGCAGCACCATTACGCATATATCAAATAAGCAGTACTTC. It specifies CASSTITHISNKQYF.

The genes are TRBV29-1 and TRBJ2-5; D not certain. This CDR3 comprises 14 residues. Germline V gene data show CDR1 as SQVTM and CDR2 as ANQGSEA. The V gene lost 3 bases and the J gene lost 4 bases, with 15 bases spanning the gap. The CDR3 region is CSVDHPRDPETQYF. The CDR3 DNA reads TGCAGCGTTGATCACCCTCGAGACCCAGAGACCCAGTACTTC.

This clone appeared a single time. This chain's CDR3 is CASSVRDRVTNEQFF. In nucleotides, the CDR3 is TGTGCCAGCAGCGTCCGGGACAGGGTTACCAATGAGCAGTTCTTC. J is TRBJ2-1 and V is TRBV9; 9 bases agree with TRBD1. The CDR3 has 15 residues. Germline V gene lookup returns CDR1 SGDLS and CDR2 YYNGEE. With 2 bases clipped from V and 6 bases from J, the junction kept 6 bases outside the gene matches.

This rearrangement joins TRBV7-2 to TRBJ2-1; 14 bases map to TRBD2. The junction had 6 bases not matched to a gene; V was cut back by 6 bases and J by 2 bases. Looked up from germline, CDR1 is SGHTA and CDR2 is FQGNSA. The CDR3 covers 17 residues. In DNA, the CDR3 is TGTGCCAGCAGTGGGTGGACTAGCGGGGGGACCTACAATGAGCAGTTCTTC. Amino acid sequence: CASSGWTSGGTYNEQFF. The full variable domain, its missing parts supplied by reference TRBV7-2 and TRBJ2-1, is GAGVSQSPSNKVTEKGKDVELRCDPISGHTALYWYRQSLGQGLEFLIYFQGNSAPDKSGLPSDRFSAERTGGSVSTLTIQRTQQEDSAVYLCASSGWTSGGTYNEQFFGPGTRLTVL.

V usage is TRBV18 and J usage is TRBJ2-7; 9 nucleotides line up with TRBD2. CDR3 length equals 15 residues. Germline V gene data show CDR1 as KGHSH and CDR2 as LQKENI. The ends lost 2 bases at V and 4 bases at J; junction bases unmatched: 6. The CDR3 loop reads CASSPSSGSIYEQYF. CDR3 bases: TGTGCCAGCTCACCAAGTAGCGGGAGTATATACGAGCAGTACTTC.

Here the CDR3 reads CASSPPEAETQYF. The CDR3 region has the DNA TGTGCCAGCTCACCACCGGAGGCAGAGACCCAGTACTTC. The chain is built from TRBV18 and TRBJ2-5; D may be TRBD2 (5 bases). The CDR3 is 13 amino acids. CDR1 is KGHSH and CDR2 is LQKENI in the germline V gene. V gave up 0 bases and J gave up 4 bases, with 6 bases separating them.

A single count supports this clone. The chain joins TRBV5-5 to TRBJ2-2; D perhaps matches TRBD2 (5 bases). Trimming took off 2 bases at V and 2 bases at J, with 16 bases between the two ends. The CDR3 has 17 residues. Germline CDR1 is SGHKS and CDR2 is YYEKEE (reference sequence). CDR3 in amino acids: CASSFNSPAVNTGELFF. CDR3 nucleotides: TGTGCCAGCAGCTTTAATTCCCCAGCGGTTAACACCGGGGAGCTGTTTTTT.

This sequence joins TRBV7-8 and TRBJ2-7; 10 bases line up with TRBD2. Germline lookup yields CDR1 SGHVS and CDR2 FQNEAQ. The CDR3 spans 14 residues. J lost 6 bases, V lost 5 bases, and 7 bases had no gene match. CDR3 in DNA: TGTGCCAGCAGCAAACCGGGACTAGCGCGCGAGCAGTACTTC. Translating gives CASSKPGLAREQYF.

The chain combines TRBV19 with TRBJ2-7; 9 bases agree with TRBD2. J was trimmed by 2 bases and V by 5 bases; bases with no gene match: 16. Germline CDR1 LNHDA, CDR2 SQIVND (reference sequence). The CDR3 has 18 residues. CDR3 nucleotide sequence: TGTGCCAGTAGTTCCGCCCGGCTAGCGGGGACGAAACCCTACGAGCAGTACTTC. Protein: CASSSARLAGTKPYEQYF.

Details on this clone: The sample contains more than one DNA sequence encoding this CDR3. The rearrangement joins TRBV9 to TRBJ1-1; D may be TRBD1 (6 bases). The ends were cut back, 3 bases at V and 5 bases at J, with 11 bases in the middle. The CDR3 sequence is 13 residues long. Looked up from germline, CDR1 is SGDLS and CDR2 is YYNGEE. The CDR3 loop is CASSARGLTEAFF. The DNA of the CDR3 is TGTGCCAGCAGCGCCAGGGGACTAACTGAAGCTTTCTTT.

The V and J genes are TRBV19 and TRBJ2-6; D not resolved. Germline CDR1 is LNHDA and CDR2 is SQIVND (reference sequence). The CDR3 consists of 15 residues. V was shortened by 3 bases and J by 4 bases, with 10 bases between the two germline ends. Here the CDR3 DNA reads TGTGCCAGTAGTATGACGGTTTCAGGGGCCAACGTCCTGACTTTC. Protein: CASSMTVSGANVLTF.

The chain has TRBV5-1 and TRBJ2-1, with 7 bases lining up with TRBD2. Germline-derived CDR1 and CDR2 are SGHRS and YFSETQ. The trim removed 1 base at V and 9 bases at J, leaving 7 bases unmatched. The CDR3 extends over 14 amino acids. CDR3 protein: CASSLPSGDGEQFF. The CDR3 coding sequence is TGCGCCAGCAGCTTGCCCAGCGGGGATGGTGAGCAGTTCTTC.

The V call is TRBV7-8, the J call TRBJ2-1, with 10 positions matching TRBD1. In germline, CDR1 is SGHVS, CDR2 FQNEAQ. The trim removed 5 bases at V and 7 bases at J, leaving 8 bases unmatched. The CDR3 runs 15 residues. CDR3 coding DNA: TGTGCCAGCAGCGGACCGAGGACAGGGGGGAATGAGCAGTTCTTC. It codes for CASSGPRTGGNEQFF.

To note about this clone: The sample holds other DNA sequences that translate to the same CDR3. The rearrangement joins TRBV28 to TRBJ1-5; maybe TRBD1 (5 bases). The CDR3 has 14 amino acids. The germline V and J ends were trimmed by 6 bases and 1 base, with 10 bases remaining between them. In germline, CDR1 is MDHEN, CDR2 SYDVKM. In DNA, the CDR3 is TGTGCCAGCAGCCTCGGGGGGAGCAATCAGCCCCAGCATTTT. Its protein product is CASSLGGSNQPQHF.

Only one count was recorded for this clone. This chain joins TRBV18 and TRBJ1-2; 7 bases agree with TRBD1. The ends lost 6 bases at V and 3 bases at J; junction bases unmatched: 4. CDR3 length: 13 residues. In germline, CDR1 is KGHSH, CDR2 LQKENI. This CDR3 is CASSTGQDYGYTF. The CDR3 DNA sequence: TGTGCCAGCTCTACCGGACAGGACTATGGCTACACCTTC.

The chain joins TRBV27 to TRBJ1-1; 7 nucleotides match TRBD1. With 5 bases clipped from V and 5 bases from J, the junction kept 8 bases outside the gene matches. The CDR3 is made up of 14 amino acids. Germline V gene lookup returns CDR1 MNHEY and CDR2 SMNVEV (reference sequence). For the CDR3, the DNA is TGTGCCAGCAGTCGAAGACAGGGAAGGACTGAAGCTTTCTTT. Translation: CASSRRQGRTEAFF.

This chain joins TRBV6-1 and TRBJ2-7; TRBD2 agrees at 11 bases. CDR1 is MNHNS, CDR2 SASEGT, per germline. This CDR3 contains 14 residues. V lost 8 bases, J lost 10 bases, and 13 bases stayed unmatched. The CDR3 bases are TGTGCCAGCCGTTTGGGGGGGACTAGCGGTTCTCAGTACTTC. Its translation is CASRLGGTSGSQYF.

This chain links TRBV5-4 with TRBJ1-1; possibly TRBD1 for D (5 bases). With 3 bases removed from V and 1 base from J, the gap between germline ends came to 13 bases. The CDR3 runs to 15 residues. Germline V lookup: CDR1 SGHNT, CDR2 YYREEE (reference sequence). CDR3 bases: TGTGCCAGCAGCTACTCCAAAACAGGGAACACTGAAGCTTTCTTT. It translates to CASSYSKTGNTEAFF.

The V call is TRBV19, the J call TRBJ2-7, with 7 bases lining up with TRBD2. The germline gives CDR1 LNHDA, CDR2 SQIVND (reference sequence). V was clipped by 5 bases and J by 1 base; unmatched bases: 5. The CDR3 extends over 14 amino acids. CDR3 region: CASSWRGGSYEQYF. CDR3 nucleotides: TGTGCCAGTAGTTGGCGGGGAGGGTCCTACGAGCAGTACTTC.

This clone has just one count. The chain recombines TRBV7-2 with TRBJ2-7; 9 bases align to TRBD1. Germline CDR1 and CDR2: SGHTA and FQGNSA. Trimming took 3 bases from V and 9 from J; bases not matched to a gene: 9. The CDR3 is made up of 14 amino acids. The CDR3 loop is CASSLDRGSTGQYF. The CDR3 DNA is TGTGCCAGCAGCTTGGACAGGGGATCTACGGGGCAGTACTTC.

The chain recombines TRBV29-1 with TRBJ1-1; TRBD1 is a possible D gene (6 bases). CDR1 is SQVTM, CDR2 ANQGSEA, per germline. Trimming shortened V by 5 bases and J by 4 bases, and 17 bases separated the two germline ends. The CDR3 extends over 14 amino acids. DNA for the CDR3: TGCAGCGTTCCTGCCAGGGGTTGGGGCACTGAAGCTTTCTTT. This sequence encodes CSVPARGWGTEAFF. The whole variable domain, filled in from reference TRBV29-1 and TRBJ1-1, reads SAVISQKPSRDICQRGTSLTIQCQVDSQVTMMFWYRQQPGQSLTLIATANQGSEATYESGFVIDKFPISRPNLTFSTLTVSNMSPEDSSIYLCSVPARGWGTEAFFGQGTRLTVV.

The chain joins TRBV5-5 to TRBJ1-1, with TRBD1 identical over 7 bases. This CDR3 comprises 15 residues. Germline CDR1 reads SGHKS; CDR2 reads YYEKEE (reference sequence). V lost 4 bases, J lost 2 bases, and 8 bases stayed unmatched. CDR3 in amino acids: CASSPAGTVNTEAFF. CDR3 nucleotides: TGTGCCAGCAGCCCTGCCGGGACAGTTAACACTGAAGCTTTCTTT.

On this clone: Distinct nucleotide sequences in the sample also encode this CDR3. The CDR3 nucleotides are TGCAGTGCTGGCAACAATGAGCAGTTCTTC. Its protein is CSAGNNEQFF. This chain uses TRBV20-1 with TRBJ2-1; no reliable D call. V was shortened by 5 bases and J by 5 bases, with 4 bases between the two germline ends. There are 10 residues in the CDR3. Germline V gene sequence: CDR1 DFQATT, CDR2 SNEGSKA (reference sequence).

The chain joins TRBV6-1 to TRBJ2-4; tentatively, D is TRBD1 or TRBD2 (6 bases each). Per germline, CDR1 MNHNS and CDR2 SASEGT. V lost 4 bases and J lost 8, with 12 bases in between. The CDR3 is 13 residues long. The CDR3 DNA reads as TGTGCCAGCAGTGGCGAGAGGGGGGACATTCAGTACTTC. Its translation: CASSGERGDIQYF.

This clone was observed a single time. This CDR3 is CASRGAGSSYEQYF. Written as DNA, the CDR3 is TGTGCCAGCCGTGGCGCCGGTAGCTCCTACGAGCAGTACTTC. The chain employs TRBV27 and TRBJ2-7; no definite D call. The CDR3 extends over 14 amino acids. Germline lookup yields CDR1 MNHEY and CDR2 SMNVEV (reference sequence). With 8 bases removed from V and 0 bases from J, the gap between germline ends came to 14 bases.

The chain links TRBV10-3 to TRBJ2-4, with D possibly matching TRBD2 (6 bases). The CDR3 has 14 residues. Germline V lookup: CDR1 ENHRY, CDR2 SYGVKD. Trimming left V 0 bases short and J 7 bases short, with 10 bases between. The CDR3 DNA follows: TGTGCCATCAGTGAGTCGACGGGAGTGAACATTCAGTACTTC. Residues: CAISESTGVNIQYF.

The gene calls are TRBV7-9 and TRBJ2-7, with 7 nucleotides matching TRBD1. CDR3 length: 15 amino acids. Per the germline V gene, CDR1 is SEHNR and CDR2 is FQNEAQ (reference sequence). J lost 1 base, V lost 1 base, and 4 bases had no gene match. The DNA for the CDR3 is TGTGCCAGCAGCTTAGAGGAGACAGGGTCCTACGAGCAGTACTTC. Translated, it gives CASSLEETGSYEQYF.

The rearrangement joins TRBV5-1 to TRBJ1-2, with 7 positions matching TRBD1. Germline loops: CDR1 SGHRS, CDR2 YFSETQ. CDR3 length: 14 amino acids. J gave up 7 bases and V 5 bases, and 11 bases lay outside the gene matches. The CDR3 sequence is CASRTTTGDAGYTF. The CDR3 coding sequence is TGCGCCAGCAGGACTACTACAGGGGATGCTGGCTACACCTTC.

J is TRBJ2-3 and V is TRBV5-1, with 11 positions matching TRBD1. J gave up 5 bases and V 2 bases, and 4 bases lay outside the gene matches. This CDR3 is built from 15 residues. CDR1 and CDR2 from the germline V gene are SGHRS and YFSETQ. The CDR3 protein is CASSLLGTGGDTQYF. In nucleotides, the CDR3 is TGCGCCAGCAGCTTACTCGGGACAGGGGGAGATACGCAGTATTTT. The full variable domain, with the rest looked up from reference TRBV5-1 and TRBJ2-3, is KAGVTQTPRYLIKTRGQQVTLSCSPISGHRSVSWYQQTPGQGLQFLFEYFSETQRNKGNFPGRFSGRQFSNSRSEMNVSTLELGDSALYLCASSLLGTGGDTQYFGPGTRLTVL.